Listed below are T cell receptor beta chains from one sample, sequenced in a study of cytomegalovirus exposure and HLA in healthy donors. Assay used: immunoSEQ multiplex PCR; TCRdb lists only in-frame clones, some missing. The sample includes under 250,000 clones, about 81% seen only once; the top ten take around 1.2%. The material sequenced was PBMCs. These receptors came from a woman aged 25 to 39 in good health and CMV-seronegative. Each CDR3 is given with its conserved first and last residue. D genes are given only for firm matches. The size entry is marked missing in some rows and otherwise reads once, few, many or a size class.

once	TRBV7-3	TRBD1	TRBJ1-4	CASSRTGGAEKLFF	TGTGCCAGCAGCCGGACAGGGGGCGCTGAAAAACTGTTTTTT
NA	TRBV7-9	TRBD1	TRBJ1-2	CASSFRTGTGNYGYTF	TGTGCCAGCAGCTTCAGGACAGGGACAGGGAACTATGGCTACACCTTC
NA	TRBV5-6	NA	TRBJ2-2	CASSLNGAPGELFF	TGTGCCAGCAGCTTGAACGGAGCCCCCGGGGAGCTGTTTTTT
NA	TRBV28	TRBD1	TRBJ2-5	CASSGQGAETQYF	TGTGCCAGCAGTGGACAGGGGGCAGAGACCCAGTACTTC
NA	TRBV11-2	TRBD1	TRBJ1-2	CASSSWTGLYGYTF	TGTGCCAGCAGCTCCTGGACAGGACTCTATGGCTACACCTTC
NA	TRBV14	TRBD1	TRBJ2-1	CASSQDGAGGQGEQFF	TGTGCCAGCAGCCAAGATGGGGCAGGGGGCCAGGGTGAGCAGTTCTTC
NA	TRBV30	NA	TRBJ2-1	CAWILQNEQFF	TGTGCCTGGATATTGCAGAATGAGCAGTTCTTC
NA	TRBV5-1	NA	TRBJ2-5	CASSPGSPYQETQYF	TGCGCCAGCAGCCCTGGCTCACCGTACCAAGAGACCCAGTACTTC
NA	TRBV4-2	NA	TRBJ1-5	CASSQSRNQPQHF	TGTGCCAGCAGCCAATCGAGAAATCAGCCCCAGCATTTT
NA	TRBV29-1	TRBD2	TRBJ2-1	CSVDRLAGGGGNEQFF	TGCAGCGTTGACCGACTAGCGGGAGGGGGGGGCAATGAGCAGTTCTTC
NA	TRBV6-1	NA	TRBJ1-5	CASMRDTTRNQPQHF	TGTGCCAGCATGAGAGACACAACAAGGAATCAGCCCCAGCATTTT
NA	TRBV15	NA	TRBJ1-5	CATSRDRVGGQPQHF	TGTGCCACCAGCAGAGATAGAGTCGGTGGTCAGCCCCAGCATTTT
NA	TRBV5-4	NA	TRBJ1-2	CASSFAGQHYGYTF	TGTGCCAGCAGCTTTGCCGGACAGCACTATGGCTACACCTTC
NA	TRBV4-1	TRBD2	TRBJ2-1	CASSRSPQRGTRRSYNEQFF	TGCGCCAGCAGCCGATCTCCGCAGCGGGGGACTAGACGCTCCTACAATGAGCAGTTCTTC
NA	TRBV6-1	NA	TRBJ1-1	CASSDKGKPDGTEAFF	TGTGCCAGCAGTGATAAGGGGAAGCCCGACGGGACTGAAGCTTTCTTT
NA	TRBV10-3	TRBD1	TRBJ1-1	CAISGWTGVGTEAFF	TGTGCCATCAGTGGCTGGACAGGGGTAGGGACTGAAGCTTTCTTT
NA	TRBV18	NA	TRBJ1-1	CASSKTGNTEAFF	TGTGCCAGCTCAAAGACAGGAAACACTGAAGCTTTCTTT
NA	TRBV6-5	NA	TRBJ1-2	CASSYSTQANGYTF	TGTGCCAGCAGTTACTCCACCCAGGCCAATGGCTACACCTTC
NA	TRBV9	NA	TRBJ2-2	CASSVVSVTGELFF	TGTGCCAGCAGCGTAGTATCCGTGACCGGGGAGCTGTTTTTT
NA	TRBV15	NA	TRBJ1-5	CATSRGAGDTVLPQHF	TGTGCCACCAGCAGAGGGGCAGGCGATACCGTATTGCCCCAGCATTTT
many	TRBV5-4	NA	TRBJ2-7	CASSFTRGGTYEQYF	TGTGCCAGCAGTTTTACTAGAGGGGGAACCTACGAGCAGTACTTC
NA	TRBV4-1	NA	TRBJ1-1	CASRGRGTTEAFF	TGCGCCAGCAGGGGCAGGGGCACTACTGAAGCTTTCTTT
NA	TRBV30	TRBD2	TRBJ2-7	CAWSVRTSPYEQYF	TGTGCCTGGAGTGTGAGGACTAGCCCCTACGAGCAGTACTTC
NA	TRBV6-5	NA	TRBJ2-7	CASISRNYEQYF	TGTGCCAGCATTTCCAGGAACTACGAGCAGTACTTC
NA	TRBV18	NA	TRBJ2-1	CASSPLPASSYNEQFF	TGTGCCAGCTCACCCCTCCCAGCGAGCTCCTACAATGAGCAGTTCTTC
NA	TRBV19	TRBD1	TRBJ1-6	CASRGQGDNSPLHF	TGTGCCAGTAGGGGACAGGGTGATAATTCACCCCTCCACTTT
NA	TRBV6-6	NA	TRBJ1-1	CASSGVDSRNTEAFF	TGTGCCAGCAGTGGGGTGGACAGCAGGAACACTGAAGCTTTCTTT
NA	TRBV7-2	TRBD2	TRBJ2-7	CASRLAGSYEQYF	TGTGCCAGCAGACTAGCGGGATCCTACGAGCAGTACTTC
few	TRBV5-1	NA	TRBJ1-2	CASSERGGTPYGYTF	TGCGCCAGCAGCGAGCGGGGGGGTACCCCTTATGGCTACACCTTC
few	TRBV15	TRBD1	TRBJ2-7	CATSNDRGSYEQYF	TGTGCCACCAGCAATGACAGGGGCTCCTACGAGCAGTACTTC
NA	TRBV7-9	TRBD1	TRBJ1-2	CASSSMEGTGVGYGYTF	TGTGCCAGCAGCTCAATGGAAGGGACAGGGGTCGGCTATGGCTACACCTTC
NA	TRBV30	NA	TRBJ1-6	CAWNPSYNSPLHF	TGTGCCTGGAACCCCAGCTATAATTCACCCCTCCACTTT
NA	TRBV9	NA	TRBJ2-3	CASSASTDTQYF	TGTGCCAGCAGCGCTAGCACAGATACGCAGTATTTT
NA	TRBV18	NA	TRBJ1-1	CASTGQGRTEAFF	TGTGCCAGCACCGGGCAGGGCAGGACTGAAGCTTTCTTT
NA	TRBV10-3	NA	TRBJ1-5	CAISVGEHQPQHF	TGTGCCATCAGTGTGGGAGAGCATCAGCCCCAGCATTTT
NA	TRBV6-1	NA	TRBJ2-7	CASSETGVQGEQYF	TGTGCCAGCAGTGAAACGGGAGTCCAAGGAGAGCAGTACTTC
NA	TRBV27	TRBD1	TRBJ2-1	CASSLRGQGYNEQFF	TGTGCCAGCAGTTTGAGAGGACAGGGGTACAATGAGCAGTTCTTC
NA	TRBV19	NA	TRBJ2-3	CASNNRASTDTQYF	TGTGCCAGTAACAACAGGGCGAGCACAGATACGCAGTATTTT
NA	TRBV10-1	TRBD2	TRBJ2-4	CASSEYHGGNTAKNIQYF	TGCGCCAGCAGTGAATATCACGGGGGGAACACCGCCAAAAACATTCAGTACTTC
NA	TRBV5-1	TRBD1	TRBJ2-3	CASSLFRGQGDTQYF	TGCGCCAGCAGCTTGTTCCGGGGACAGGGTGATACGCAGTATTTT
once	TRBV11-2	NA	TRBJ1-2	CASSLGTQNYGYTF	TGTGCCAGCAGCTTAGGGACACAAAACTATGGCTACACCTTC
NA	TRBV6-5	NA	TRBJ2-5	CASRPTGGAKTQYF	TGTGCCAGCAGACCGACTGGGGGCGCGAAGACCCAGTACTTC
NA	TRBV2	TRBD1	TRBJ1-1	CASREAYRGPEAFF	TGTGCCAGCAGGGAAGCCTACAGGGGGCCTGAAGCTTTCTTT
NA	TRBV19	TRBD2	TRBJ2-5	CASRRLAGNQETQYF	TGTGCCAGTAGGAGGCTAGCGGGGAACCAAGAGACCCAGTACTTC
NA	TRBV7-2	TRBD1	TRBJ1-2	CASSLTRTGVGGYTF	TGTGCCAGCAGCTTAACTAGAACAGGGGTGGGTGGCTACACCTTC
NA	TRBV4-1	NA	TRBJ2-1	CASRERGGVHNEQFF	TGCGCCAGTCGTGAGAGGGGGGGGGTCCACAATGAGCAGTTCTTC
NA	TRBV4-1	NA	TRBJ1-5	CASSQRLRELGNQPQHF	TGCGCCAGCAGCCAAAGGCTAAGGGAGTTAGGCAATCAGCCCCAGCATTTT
NA	TRBV5-4	TRBD2	TRBJ2-1	CASSLGSGSSYNEQFF	TGTGCCAGCAGCTTGGGCAGCGGGAGCTCCTACAATGAGCAGTTCTTC
NA	TRBV9	NA	TRBJ1-4	CASSVGGRTNEKLFF	TGTGCCAGCAGCGTTGGAGGACGGACTAATGAAAAACTGTTTTTT
NA	TRBV6-1	NA	TRBJ2-2	CASSESPSGGELFF	TGTGCCAGCAGTGAGAGTCCTTCGGGCGGGGAGCTGTTTTTT
NA	TRBV7-9	NA	TRBJ1-1	CASSYHREEAFF	TGTGCCAGCAGCTATCACAGGGAGGAAGCTTTCTTT
NA	TRBV6-5	NA	TRBJ1-1	CASSYERNTEAFF	TGTGCCAGCAGTTATGAGAGGAACACTGAAGCTTTCTTT
many	TRBV29-1	TRBD1	TRBJ1-2	CSVEERGGNYGYTF	TGCAGCGTTGAAGAAAGAGGGGGCAACTATGGCTACACCTTC
NA	TRBV5-4	NA	TRBJ2-7	CASSLNLGEQYF	TGTGCCAGCAGCTTGAACCTCGGCGAGCAGTACTTC
NA	TRBV5-1	TRBD2	TRBJ2-1	CASSPGTSGPYNEQFF	TGCGCCAGCAGCCCTGGGACTAGCGGACCCTACAATGAGCAGTTCTTC
NA	TRBV19	TRBD1	TRBJ2-7	CATSTGFLREQYF	TGTGCCACATCGACAGGGTTCCTCCGGGAGCAGTACTTC
once	TRBV4-1	TRBD2	TRBJ2-7	CASSPTRTSGSMPEQYF	TGCGCCAGCAGCCCGACCCGGACTAGCGGGAGTATGCCCGAGCAGTACTTC
NA	TRBV29-1	TRBD1	TRBJ2-5	CSVGTGTGETQYF	TGCAGCGTTGGGACAGGGACGGGGGAGACCCAGTACTTC
NA	TRBV7-9	NA	TRBJ2-7	CASSLVLYEQYF	TGTGCCAGCAGCTTAGTCCTCTACGAGCAGTACTTC